The T cell receptor (beta chain) described here comes from a study of early T cells in non-severe SARS-CoV-2 infection. About the research overall: Alpha and beta chains were unpaired, from unsorted whole-blood bulk RNA.

The TCR library protocol was used to attach unique molecular identifiers. These identifiers were attached to individual cDNA molecules. MiXCR was run by TCRdb on the 5' RACE reads, yielding one entry per CDR3 protein. The table includes some 33,000 distinct CDR3 sequences, around 5.9% detected once. Whole-study results and caveats: The VDJdb matching leaned toward anti-spike CD8 responses and overlooked private and CD4 specificities.

At least ten counts were recorded for this clonotype. The antigen remains unidentified. CDR3 size: 12 residues. The germline V gene has CDR1 WSHSY and CDR2 SAAADI. Trimming removed 4 bases from V and 7 bases from J, with 11 bases in between. Sequencing was done on a sample of whole blood. V usage is TRBV10-2 and J usage is TRBJ2-7; maybe TRBD2 (5 bases). This TCR derives from an adult who was a healthcare worker with PCR-confirmed SARS-CoV-2 infection or an uninfected control (not recorded which). The CDR3 is CASSAGFGEQYF. The CDR3, as DNA: TGCGCCAGCAGTGCGGGATTTGGGGAGCAGTACTTC.